This entry concerns a single T cell receptor beta chain. Its specificity is not known. This sample is part of a study of shared clonotypes between healthy human individuals. Study results and caveats: Generation probability values for non-shared clonotypes were lower than those for clonotypes shared by all four donors.

As defined, naive CD8 cells were CD45RO-negative and positively selected for CCR7, with terminally differentiated effector memory CD45RA+ cells excluded. Profiling relied on immunoSEQ multiplex PCR, and the TCRdb table lists in-frame clones only, not all of them. Here the sample spans almost 700,000 clones, around 92% being singletons. The sample taken for sequencing was naive CD8+ T cells sorted from blood. The receptor's source is a man aged 25 to 40 in good health.

The CDR3 here is CASSPRDRYNTEAFF. CDR3 in DNA: TGTGCCAGCAGCCCCCGTGACAGGTATAACACTGAAGCTTTCTTT. The chain carries TRBV7-8 and TRBJ1-1; possibly TRBD1 for D (6 bases). Trimming took off 5 bases at V and 2 bases at J, with 15 bases between the two ends. The CDR3 extends over 15 amino acids. In germline, CDR1 is SGHVS, CDR2 FQNEAQ.